A selection of T cell receptor beta chains follows, all from one sample in a study of neurological immune-mediated disorders. TCRdb fed the 5' RACE reads into MiXCR, producing one record per CDR3 protein. The table has around 80,000 distinct CDR3 sequences, 9% to 12% seen once. Sequencing used PBMCs. These receptors were taken from a man aged 35 to 55 in good health. Both conserved end residues are part of each CDR3. A D gene is named only where the DNA matches it firmly. Only part of the rows carry a size: once, few, many, or a class if the clone is expanded.

TRBV5-1	many	13	TRBJ1-2	NA	CASSSPGGWGYTF	TGCGCCAGCAGCTCCCCGGGCGGTTGGGGCTACACCTTC
TRBV7-2	many	15	TRBJ1-1	TRBD1	CASSLTGTGNTEAFF	TGTGCCAGCAGCTTAACGGGGACAGGGAACACTGAAGCTTTCTTT
TRBV5-6	many	15	TRBJ2-1	NA	CASSLLGQNYNEQFF	TGTGCCAGCAGCTTGTTGGGTCAAAACTACAATGAGCAGTTCTTC
TRBV9	NA	14	TRBJ2-2	NA	CASSATANTGELYF	TGTGCCAGCAGTGCAACCGCGAACACCGGGGAGCTGTATTTT
TRBV5-1	many	15	TRBJ2-7	TRBD2	CASSLTLAESYEQYF	TGCGCCAGCAGCTTGACCCTAGCGGAGTCCTACGAGCAGTACTTC
TRBV3-1	many	18	TRBJ1-4	NA	CASSQDNAARGRWEKLFF	TGTGCCAGCAGCCAAGATAACGCGGCAAGGGGAAGGTGGGAAAAACTGTTTTTT
TRBV6-5	many	12	TRBJ1-1	NA	CASRPSGSEAFF	TGTGCCAGCCGGCCGTCGGGCAGTGAAGCTTTCTTT
TRBV18	many	13	TRBJ1-1	TRBD1	CASSRGTGTEAFF	TGTGCCAGCTCACGGGGGACAGGCACTGAAGCTTTCTTT
TRBV6-5	many	13	TRBJ1-2	NA	CASSYSLDDGYTF	TGTGCCAGCAGTTATAGCCTCGACGATGGCTACACCTTC
TRBV7-9	many	14	TRBJ1-3	TRBD1	CASSPTGGGNTIYF	TGTGCCAGCAGCCCCACAGGGGGAGGAAACACCATATATTTT
TRBV7-9	many	13	TRBJ2-5	NA	CASSFFGGETQYF	TGTGCCAGCAGCTTCTTTGGGGGTGAGACCCAGTACTTC
TRBV5-1	many	15	TRBJ2-7	NA	CASSMTPGPNYEQYF	TGCGCCAGCAGCATGACCCCGGGGCCAAACTACGAGCAGTACTTC
TRBV9	many	13	TRBJ2-3	NA	CASSVERTDTQYF	TGTGCCAGCAGCGTAGAACGCACAGATACGCAGTATTTT
TRBV10-3	NA	14	TRBJ1-1	TRBD1	CAVAPTGGNTEAFF	TGTGCCGTGGCCCCGACAGGGGGGAACACTGAAGCTTTCTTT
TRBV10-3	many	11	TRBJ2-3	NA	CAISEADTQYF	TGTGCCATCAGTGAAGCAGATACGCAGTATTTT
TRBV7-9	few	17	TRBJ2-3	TRBD2	CASSLISLAAGPDTQYF	TGTGCCAGCAGCTTAATCAGCCTAGCGGCCGGACCAGATACGCAGTATTTT
TRBV3-1	many	13	TRBJ1-2	NA	CASSKTDNYVFTF	TGTGCCAGCAGCAAAACAGATAACTATGTTTTCACCTTC
TRBV7-2	many	13	TRBJ2-1	NA	CASRMRAYNEQFF	TGTGCCAGCAGGATGAGGGCCTACAATGAGCAGTTCTTC
TRBV20-1	many	15	TRBJ2-2	NA	CSALPLTSGTGELFF	TGCAGTGCTCTACCCCTTACCTCCGGAACCGGGGAGCTGTTTTTT
TRBV28	many	15	TRBJ1-3	NA	CASSLVRMGGNTIYF	TGTGCCAGCAGTTTAGTCCGGATGGGGGGAAACACCATATATTTT
TRBV6-1	few	13	TRBJ2-1	NA	CASYEGLYNEQFF	TGTGCCAGCTACGAGGGGCTTTACAATGAGCAGTTCTTC
TRBV29-1	many	14	TRBJ2-2	NA	CSVEKGVNTGELFF	TGCAGCGTTGAAAAGGGCGTGAACACCGGGGAGCTGTTTTTT
TRBV19	NA	17	TRBJ2-7	TRBD2	CASSVGLAAASSYEQYF	TGTGCCAGTAGTGTCGGACTAGCGGCAGCGAGCTCCTACGAGCAGTACTTC
TRBV10-3	many	13	TRBJ1-4	TRBD1	CAISRTGDEKLFF	TGTGCCATCAGTAGGACAGGGGATGAAAAACTGTTTTTT
TRBV7-3	many	17	TRBJ1-2	NA	CASHPRGGAILGYGYTF	TGTGCCAGCCATCCCCGAGGGGGGGCCATTCTCGGTTATGGCTACACCTTC
TRBV10-1	many	14	TRBJ1-3	NA	CASSDSHSGNTIYF	TGCGCCAGCTCCGACAGTCACTCTGGAAACACCATATATTTT
TRBV9	few	15	TRBJ2-7	NA	CASSVGWQSSYEQYF	TGTGCCAGCAGCGTAGGATGGCAGAGCTCCTACGAGCAGTACTTC
TRBV5-5	many	16	TRBJ2-1	NA	CASSLLSVATYNEQFF	TGTGCCAGCAGCTTACTGTCGGTAGCGACCTACAATGAGCAGTTCTTC
TRBV20-1	many	13	TRBJ2-7	TRBD2	CSASGREGYEQYF	TGCAGTGCTAGCGGTCGGGAGGGGTACGAGCAGTACTTC
TRBV20-1	many	14	TRBJ2-1	NA	CSVQLLSSYNEQFF	TGCAGCGTCCAACTGTTAAGCTCCTACAATGAGCAGTTCTTC
TRBV2	NA	11	TRBJ2-7	NA	CASSEAGVQYF	TGTGCCAGCAGTGAAGCGGGGGTGCAGTACTTC
TRBV24-1	many	14	TRBJ1-2	TRBD1	CATSDRGREYGYTF	TGTGCCACCAGCGACAGGGGGCGCGAATATGGCTACACCTTC
TRBV2	many	16	TRBJ2-5	NA	CASMRLGTPLRETQYF	TGTGCCAGCATGAGGCTCGGGACCCCCCTTCGGGAGACCCAGTACTTC
TRBV11-3	many	14	TRBJ2-1	NA	CASSLVDPKPEQFF	TGTGCCAGCAGCTTAGTAGATCCAAAGCCCGAGCAGTTCTTC
TRBV29-1	many	12	TRBJ1-2	NA	CSAPDRSYGYTF	TGCAGCGCACCGGACAGAAGCTATGGCTACACCTTC
TRBV6-1	many	16	TRBJ1-2	NA	CASSEEMTPTFYGYTF	TGTGCCAGCAGTGAAGAAATGACACCTACATTCTATGGCTACACCTTC
TRBV5-1	many	14	TRBJ1-4	NA	CASSLVQGMEKLFF	TGCGCCAGCAGCTTAGTCCAGGGGATGGAAAAACTGTTTTTT
TRBV28	NA	14	TRBJ2-5	NA	CASSLVVGAETQYF	TGTGCCAGCAGTTTGGTTGTGGGGGCGGAGACCCAGTACTTC
TRBV6-4	few	16	TRBJ2-3	TRBD2	CASSDSWSGSLDTQYF	TGTGCCAGCAGTGACTCGTGGAGCGGGAGTCTGGATACGCAGTATTTT
TRBV5-5	many	17	TRBJ2-3	NA	CASSSIQGVPLTDTQYF	TGTGCCAGCAGCTCAATACAGGGTGTCCCCCTCACAGATACGCAGTATTTT
TRBV6-4	many	15	TRBJ2-2	NA	CASSVSPGVTGELFF	TGTGCCAGCAGTGTCTCCCCTGGAGTCACCGGGGAGCTGTTTTTT
TRBV10-3	few	12	TRBJ2-2	NA	CAIRNGTGELFF	TGTGCCATCAGAAACGGCACCGGGGAGCTGTTTTTT
TRBV5-6	many	13	TRBJ1-2	NA	CASSFGAIRGYTF	TGTGCCAGCAGCTTCGGAGCCATAAGGGGCTACACCTTC
TRBV20-1	many	15	TRBJ2-7	TRBD1	CSARVETGTVTEQYF	TGCAGTGCTAGAGTAGAAACCGGGACAGTAACCGAGCAGTACTTC
TRBV29-1	many	14	TRBJ2-7	NA	CSVERGDSSYEQYF	TGCAGCGTTGAAAGGGGGGACAGTAGCTACGAGCAGTACTTC
TRBV6-5	many	13	TRBJ1-1	NA	CATTLGGGVEAFF	TGTGCCACCACCTTGGGCGGAGGGGTGGAAGCTTTCTTT
TRBV5-1	many	12	TRBJ1-4	NA	CASSIQGEKLFF	TGCGCCAGCAGCATCCAGGGAGAAAAACTGTTTTTT
TRBV6-6	many	14	TRBJ2-5	NA	CASSYGRSEETQYF	TGTGCCAGCAGTTACGGCAGGTCCGAAGAGACCCAGTACTTC
TRBV12-3/TRBV12-4	many	15	TRBJ2-1	NA	CASGDSNTGLDEQFF	TGTGCCAGCGGCGACTCCAACACCGGTCTCGATGAGCAGTTCTTC
TRBV4-1	many	14	TRBJ2-5	NA	CASSQGGGQETQYF	TGCGCCAGCAGCCAAGGAGGGGGCCAAGAGACCCAGTACTTC
TRBV5-6	many	18	TRBJ2-3	TRBD1	CASSAAWGDRQTQDTQYF	TGTGCCAGCAGCGCCGCCTGGGGGGACAGGCAGACACAAGATACGCAGTATTTT
TRBV5-6	NA	14	TRBJ1-1	NA	CASSFGAQGTEAFF	TGTGCAAGCAGCTTTGGAGCGCAGGGGACCGAAGCTTTCTTT